This T cell receptor (beta chain) was sequenced during a study of blood T cell repertoires in COVID-19. Study-wide background: Samples of COVID-19 (acute and convalescent) were obtained from the United States, Italy and Spain. From T cells, B-cell-depleted T cells, or PBMCs came the material, which was cDNA or gDNA.

Original data processing: From reference gene primer amplification, estimates of nucleated cell counts were derived. The protocol was immunoSEQ multiplex PCR, while the TCRdb copy is restricted to in-frame clones and leaves out a portion. Clone size and V and J calls were adopted from that table, with D and trimming inferred from the DNA. The data contain approximately 200,000 clones, 80% to 90% of them seen just once; the ten biggest clones take up about 0.93%. V was cut by 3 bases and J by 2 bases, with 10 bases left in between. Germline assignment: CDR1 ENHRY and CDR2 SYGVKD. The CDR3 runs to 14 residues.

The TCR comes from a man aged 35 to 55 with acute or convalescent COVID-19. The chain links TRBV10-3 to TRBJ2-5; tentatively, D is TRBD2 (5 bases). Sequenced sample: peripheral blood. The CDR3 nucleotides are TGTGCCATCAGTGAAGGAGGCAGGCAAGAGACCCAGTACTTC. Translating gives CAISEGGRQETQYF.